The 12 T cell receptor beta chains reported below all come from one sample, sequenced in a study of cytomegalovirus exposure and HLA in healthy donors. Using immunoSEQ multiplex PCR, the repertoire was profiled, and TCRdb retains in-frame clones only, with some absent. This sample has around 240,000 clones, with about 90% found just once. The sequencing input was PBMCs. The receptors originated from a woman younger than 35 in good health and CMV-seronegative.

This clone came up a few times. The CDR3 spells CARTGYQPQHF. The CDR3 region has the DNA TGTGCCAGGACCGGGTATCAGCCCCAGCATTTT. This chain links TRBV7-8 with TRBJ1-5; D is uncertain. This CDR3 is built from 11 residues. Germline CDR1 SGHVS, CDR2 FQNEAQ. The ends were cut back, 9 bases at V and 5 bases at J, with 8 bases in the middle.

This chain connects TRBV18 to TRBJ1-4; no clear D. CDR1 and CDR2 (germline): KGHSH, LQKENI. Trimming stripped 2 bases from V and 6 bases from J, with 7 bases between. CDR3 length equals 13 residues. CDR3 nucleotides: TGTGCCAGCTCACCAAGGAGGGATGAAAAACTGTTTTTT. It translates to CASSPRRDEKLFF.

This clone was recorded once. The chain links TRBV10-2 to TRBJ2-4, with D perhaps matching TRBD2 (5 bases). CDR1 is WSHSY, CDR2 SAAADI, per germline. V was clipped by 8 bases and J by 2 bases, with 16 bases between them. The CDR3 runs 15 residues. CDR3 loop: CASPTMPGTKNIQYF. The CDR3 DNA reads TGCGCCAGCCCGACCATGCCCGGGACCAAAAACATTCAGTACTTC.

This CDR3 reads CASSLDGTGNAETQYF. CDR3 coding DNA: TGCGCCAGCAGCTTGGATGGGACAGGGAATGCGGAGACCCAGTACTTC. The rearrangement joins TRBV5-1 to TRBJ2-5, with 9 bases aligning to TRBD1. The germline V gene has CDR1 SGHRS and CDR2 YFSETQ. The J segment lost 5 bases and the V segment lost 0 bases, leaving 8 bases of the junction unmatched. The CDR3 spans 16 residues.

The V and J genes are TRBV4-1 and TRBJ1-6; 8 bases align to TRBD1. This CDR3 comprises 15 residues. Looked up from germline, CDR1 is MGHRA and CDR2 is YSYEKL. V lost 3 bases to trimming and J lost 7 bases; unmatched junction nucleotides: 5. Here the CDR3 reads CASSHPGGENSPLHF. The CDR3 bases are TGCGCCAGCAGCCACCCAGGGGGCGAGAATTCACCCCTCCACTTT.

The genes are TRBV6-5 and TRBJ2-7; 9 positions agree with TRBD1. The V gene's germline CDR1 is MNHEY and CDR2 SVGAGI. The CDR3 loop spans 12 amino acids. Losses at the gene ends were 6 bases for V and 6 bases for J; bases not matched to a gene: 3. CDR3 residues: CASSNRGREQYF. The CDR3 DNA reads TGTGCCAGCAGCAACAGGGGGCGCGAGCAGTACTTC.

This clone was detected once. DNA for the CDR3: TGTGCCAGCAGCGTTGACAGCCTTCCCACCGGGGAGCTGTTTTTT. Amino acid sequence: CASSVDSLPTGELFF. The chain couples TRBV9 to TRBJ2-2; D possibly corresponds to TRBD1 (5 bases). CDR3 length: 15 amino acids. The germline CDR1 and CDR2 sequences are SGDLS and YYNGEE. The V and J ends lost 2 bases and 4 bases respectively, with 12 bases between them. The whole variable domain, filled in from reference TRBV9 and TRBJ2-2, reads DSGVTQTPKHLITATGQRVTLRCSPRSGDLSVYWYQQSLDQGLQFLIQYYNGEERAKGNILERFSAQQFPDLHSELNLSSLELGDSALYFCASSVDSLPTGELFFGEGSRLTVL.

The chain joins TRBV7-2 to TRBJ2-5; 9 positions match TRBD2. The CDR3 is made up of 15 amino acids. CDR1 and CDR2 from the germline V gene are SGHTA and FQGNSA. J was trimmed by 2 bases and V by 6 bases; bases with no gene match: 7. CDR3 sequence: CASRPPGLAQETQYF. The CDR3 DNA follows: TGTGCCAGCAGACCACCGGGACTAGCACAAGAGACCCAGTACTTC. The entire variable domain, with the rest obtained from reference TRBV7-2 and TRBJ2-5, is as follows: GAGVSQSPSNKVTEKGKDVELRCDPISGHTALYWYRQSLGQGLEFLIYFQGNSAPDKSGLPSDRFSAERTGGSVSTLTIQRTQQEDSAVYLCASRPPGLAQETQYFGPGTRLLVL.

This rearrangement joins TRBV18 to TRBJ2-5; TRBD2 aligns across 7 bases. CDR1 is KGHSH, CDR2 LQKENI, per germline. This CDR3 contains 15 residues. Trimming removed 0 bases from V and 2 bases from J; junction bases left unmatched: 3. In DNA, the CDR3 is TGTGCCAGCTCACCACCGGGGAGGGTACAAGAGACCCAGTACTTC. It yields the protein CASSPPGRVQETQYF.

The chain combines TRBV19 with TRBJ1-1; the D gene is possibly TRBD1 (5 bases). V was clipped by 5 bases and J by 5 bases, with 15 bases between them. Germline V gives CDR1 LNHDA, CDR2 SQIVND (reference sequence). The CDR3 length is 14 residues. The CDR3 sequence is CASSRWGDETEAFF. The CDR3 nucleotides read TGTGCCAGTAGTCGGTGGGGCGATGAGACTGAAGCTTTCTTT.

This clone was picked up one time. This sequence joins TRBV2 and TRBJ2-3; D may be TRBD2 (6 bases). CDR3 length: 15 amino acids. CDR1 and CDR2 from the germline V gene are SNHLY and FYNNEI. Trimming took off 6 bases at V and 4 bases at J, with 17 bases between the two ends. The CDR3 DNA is TGTGCCAGCAGAGTGCGGGGAAAAAGCGCAGATACGCAGTATTTT. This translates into CASRVRGKSADTQYF.

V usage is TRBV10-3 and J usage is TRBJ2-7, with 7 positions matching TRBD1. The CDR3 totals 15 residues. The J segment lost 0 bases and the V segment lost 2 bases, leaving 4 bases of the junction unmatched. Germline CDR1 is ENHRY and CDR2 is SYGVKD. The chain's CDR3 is CAISEGQGVSYEQYF. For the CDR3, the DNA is TGTGCCATCAGTGAGGGGCAGGGGGTCTCCTACGAGCAGTACTTC.